This T cell receptor beta chain is from a study of T cells in Graves' hyperthyroidism and ophthalmopathy. Researchers amplified the TCR beta CDR3 regions from RNA transcripts. HTBI primers were used for first-round RT-PCR of the TCR CDR3. TCRdb processed the multiplex PCR reads anew with MiXCR; each CDR3 protein has one entry. The sample includes about 300,000 distinct CDR3 sequences, about 15% of them seen just once. This clonotype was counted at least ten times. Its target is not known. Exclusion criteria comprised uncontrolled infection, other autoimmune disease, pregnancy or lactation. Diagnoses used clinical symptoms, serum thyroxine and TRAb, thyroid ultrasound and orbital computed tomography. The PBMCs were sourced from fresh peripheral blood (approximately 10 ml). Study-level findings and limits: Ophthalmopathy was distinguished from stable hyperthyroidism by 13 V-J signatures.

The V gene's germline CDR1 is DFQATT and CDR2 SNEGSKA (reference sequence). This CDR3 spans 12 amino acids. Trimming stripped 4 bases from V and 5 bases from J, with 8 bases between. This TCR was sampled from a man aged 30 to 45 with Graves' hyperthyroidism. The sample taken for sequencing was blood. This chain joins TRBV20-1 and TRBJ1-4; D remains unclear. The CDR3 region is CSAIKGNEKLFF. The CDR3 bases are TGCAGTGCTATTAAAGGGAATGAAAAACTGTTTTTT.